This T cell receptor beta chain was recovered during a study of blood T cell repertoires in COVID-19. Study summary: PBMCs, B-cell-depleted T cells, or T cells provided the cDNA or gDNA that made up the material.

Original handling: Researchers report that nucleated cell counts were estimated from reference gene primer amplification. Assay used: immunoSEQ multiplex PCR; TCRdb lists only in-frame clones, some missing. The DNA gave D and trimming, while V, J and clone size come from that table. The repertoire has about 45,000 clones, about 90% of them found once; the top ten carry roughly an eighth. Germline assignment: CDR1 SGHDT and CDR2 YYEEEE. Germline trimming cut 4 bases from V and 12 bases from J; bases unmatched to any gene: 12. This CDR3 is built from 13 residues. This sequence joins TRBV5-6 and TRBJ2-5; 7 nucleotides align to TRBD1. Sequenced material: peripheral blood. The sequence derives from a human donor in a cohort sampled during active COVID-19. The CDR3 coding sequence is TGTGCCAGCAGCCCATCAGGGGGAACGTCCGAGTACTTC. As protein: CASSPSGGTSEYF.